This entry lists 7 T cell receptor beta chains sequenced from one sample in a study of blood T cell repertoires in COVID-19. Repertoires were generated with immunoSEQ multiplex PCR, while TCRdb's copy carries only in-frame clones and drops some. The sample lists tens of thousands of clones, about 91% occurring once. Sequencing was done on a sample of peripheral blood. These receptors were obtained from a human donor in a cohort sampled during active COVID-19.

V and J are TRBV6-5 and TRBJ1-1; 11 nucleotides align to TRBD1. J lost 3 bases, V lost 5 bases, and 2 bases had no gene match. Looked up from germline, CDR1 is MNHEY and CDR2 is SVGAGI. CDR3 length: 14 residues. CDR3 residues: CASSRTGGYTEAFF. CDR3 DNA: TGTGCCAGCAGTCGGACAGGGGGCTACACTGAAGCTTTCTTT.

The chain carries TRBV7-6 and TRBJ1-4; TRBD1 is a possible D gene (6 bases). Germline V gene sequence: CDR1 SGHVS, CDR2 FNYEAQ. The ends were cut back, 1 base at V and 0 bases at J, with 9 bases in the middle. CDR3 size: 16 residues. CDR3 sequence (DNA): TGTGCCAGCAGCTTAGACAGGACAGCAACTAATGAAAAACTGTTTTTT. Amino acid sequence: CASSLDRTATNEKLFF.

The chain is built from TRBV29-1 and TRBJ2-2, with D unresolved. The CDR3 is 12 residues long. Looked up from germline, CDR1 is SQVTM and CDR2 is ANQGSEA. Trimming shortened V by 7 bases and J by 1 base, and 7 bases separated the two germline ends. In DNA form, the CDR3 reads TGCAGCGACAGAGAGAACACCGGGGAGCTGTTTTTT. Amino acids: CSDRENTGELFF.

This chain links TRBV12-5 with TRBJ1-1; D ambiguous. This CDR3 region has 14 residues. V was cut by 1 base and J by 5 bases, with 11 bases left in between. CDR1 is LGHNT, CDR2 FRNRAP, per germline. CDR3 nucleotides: TGTGCTAGTGGTTTGGGGCGTTCCGGGACTGAAGCTTTCTTT. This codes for CASGLGRSGTEAFF.

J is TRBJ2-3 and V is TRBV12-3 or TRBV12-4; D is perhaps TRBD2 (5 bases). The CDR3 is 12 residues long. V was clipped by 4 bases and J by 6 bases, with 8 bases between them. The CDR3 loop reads CASSSRGDTQYF. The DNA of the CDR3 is TGTGCCAGCAGTTCCCGCGGGGATACGCAGTATTTT.

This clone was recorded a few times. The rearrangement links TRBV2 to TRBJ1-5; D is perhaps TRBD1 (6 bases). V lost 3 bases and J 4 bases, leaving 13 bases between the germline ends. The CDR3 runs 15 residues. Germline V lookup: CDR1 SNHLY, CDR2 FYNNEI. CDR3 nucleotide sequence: TGTGCCAGCAGTGACCGCGGACAGTTGAATCAGCCCCAGCATTTT. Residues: CASSDRGQLNQPQHF.

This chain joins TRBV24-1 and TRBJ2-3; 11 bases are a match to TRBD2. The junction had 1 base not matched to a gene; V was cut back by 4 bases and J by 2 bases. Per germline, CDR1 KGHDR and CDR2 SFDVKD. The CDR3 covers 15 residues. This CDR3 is CATSEGLADTDTQYF. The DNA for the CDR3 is TGTGCCACCAGTGAGGGACTAGCGGACACAGATACGCAGTATTTT.